This T cell receptor (beta chain) was sequenced for a study of shared clonotypes between healthy human individuals. General observations from the study: It was the non-shared clonotypes that had lower generation probabilities than clonotypes shared by all four donors.

Selected positively for CCR7 and CD45RO-negative, naive CD8 cells excluded terminally differentiated effector memory CD45RA+ cells. In replicate PCRs of sorted subsets, approximately 210 ng DNA, tens of thousands of T cell genomes, was used. Using immunoSEQ multiplex PCR, the repertoire was profiled, and TCRdb retains in-frame clones only, with some absent. This sample has roughly 2.1 million clones; 93% occur once, and the top ten carry 1.5% to 2%. With respect to this clone: Its antigen is unknown. Other DNA sequences in the same sample also yield this CDR3.

The CDR3 sequence is 14 residues long. CDR1 and CDR2 from the germline V gene are SGHRS and YFSETQ. Trimming at V came to 0 bases and at J to 3 bases, leaving 3 bases not matched to a gene. The rearrangement links TRBV5-1 to TRBJ2-7; TRBD1 agrees at 7 bases. This receptor was identified in a young man in good health. Some clones in this sample may be carry-over from other donors' samples. Input material: naive CD8+ T cells from PBMCs. This chain's CDR3 is CASSLGQGVYEQYF. The CDR3 nucleotides read TGCGCCAGCAGCTTGGGGCAGGGGGTCTACGAGCAGTACTTC.